What follows describes a single T cell receptor beta chain. In this sample, this clone turned up once. What antigen it recognizes has not been identified. No much larger clone is present one base from it, and per-base qualities are unavailable. Cut back by 5 bases and 2 bases, the V and J ends lie 15 bases apart. Spanning cysteine to phenylalanine, the CDR3 consists of 14 amino acids. Solely the CDR3 DNA is kept, with 42 bases framed from the first base. The germline V gene specifies SQVTM as CDR1 and ANQGSEA as CDR2. The CDR3 regions of human TCRbeta chains were analyzed by immunosequencing. The original pipeline was this. TCRs in the repertoires were matched against a reference library of SARS-CoV-2-specific TCRs that had been generated with the MIRA antigen-specificity platform. Breadth was defined as the fraction of unique TCRs that were SARS-CoV-2-associated, and depth was defined as the fraction of total T cells that were SARS-CoV-2-associated. Using the MIRA data, every spike-specific TCR was mapped to the spike region that the TCR reacted to and assigned to either a CD4 or a CD8 class. Log10-transformed breadth and depth values were compared by one-way ANOVA with Sidak's multiple comparisons tests. Held by TCRdb, this immuneACCESS table contains in-frame sequences only and omits some clones. Under half of the omission traces to an unresolved V gene where checked; the cause of the rest is unknown. V and J calls and clone size are those listed in that table; D and trimming were worked out from the DNA. Within this sample are 240,000 or so clones, with more than 80% of them counted one time only. The top ten hold roughly 0.51% of the sample.

This sample was taken from a study of T cell responses to AZD1222 COVID-19 vaccine (dated by TCRdb to the early 2020s). For context, the study as a whole: Because spike-specific TCR depth and breadth did not differ between the two schedules, AZD1222 recipients who got a second dose at roughly 4 weeks were pooled with those who got a second dose at roughly 12 weeks. Enrollment into the trials was organized by age into subgroups of 18-55, 56-69 and 70-plus years, and those subgroups contained roughly 150, 30 and 60 TCR-sequenced participants, respectively. A total of about 240 trial participants underwent TCR sequencing, of whom 200 to 220 received two doses of AZD1222 and some 26 received two doses of the MenACWY control vaccine.

Findings and caveats that apply to the study as a whole: Most participants were white British and females outnumbered males, and the authors suggested that clonal diversity may have been underestimated. CD4 TCRs associated with the vaccine covered the entire spike protein, and the dominant responses were in regions 160-218 and 743-854. A significant rise in spike-specific TCR breadth and depth was observed after two AZD1222 doses relative to day 0 and relative to MenACWY recipients. Conclusions about previously exposed vaccinees are limited because only a handful of AZD1222 recipients were SARS-CoV-2 seropositive at baseline. Epitopes outside the regions mutated in the B.1.351 and B.1.1.7 variants were reportedly recognized by nearly half of the unique spike-specific TCRs. Because no day 14 peak-response samples were available, repertoires were characterized only after the peak T cell response. In the small 56-69-year group, the increase in depth fell short of significance, most likely because of low power.

The label giving this sample's time point can be read as: baseline before first vaccination. Samples from vaccinated people were obtained from the UK trials COV001 and COV002, which included a single-blind randomized controlled phase 2/3 trial of AZD1222 (ChAdOx1 nCoV-19) in healthy adults. For TCRbeta chain sequencing, PBMC samples from trial participants were taken at day 0 and at day 28 after the second dose. The sequence joins TRBV29-1 to TRBJ1-1; no confident D gene assignment can be made. The material sequenced was peripheral blood, taken on day 0 of AZD1222 vaccination. This TCR was sampled from an adult in good health. The sequenced DNA is TGCAGCGTTTCGCGTGACGGGGTTAACACTGAAGCTTTCTTT. Its amino acids are CSVSRDGVNTEAFF.